At least ten counts were recorded for the clone carrying this T cell receptor beta chain. Antigen specificity is unknown. This specimen comes from a study of T cell repertoires in cytomegalovirus infection. Study-level information: In public TCR beta signatures, there were indications of both CMV infection and matching HLA type. General study findings and limits: HLA-C-restricted CMV-specific TCR beta clonotypes prevailed in the ex vivo response. CMV carriers with the relevant HLA were identified by cumulative public TCR beta family frequency.

Using its own MiXCR run on the reads, TCRdb lists one record per CDR3 protein. The top ten hold about 9.5% of the sample, which has about 130,000 distinct CDR3 sequences, approximately 8.8% seen once. CDR3 length: 16 residues. Germline V lookup: CDR1 MNHNY, CDR2 SVGAGI (reference sequence). Trimming cost V 0 bases and J 3 bases, with 14 bases left between them. The sequence derives from a human donor in good health (CMV status not recorded). Some clones in this sample may be carry-over from other donors' samples. Input material: PBMCs. The V call is TRBV6-6, the J call TRBJ1-1; the D is unclear. This CDR3 is CASSYSPGRDYTEAFF. CDR3 nucleotide sequence: TGTGCCAGCAGTTACTCTCCGGGAAGGGATTACACTGAAGCTTTCTTT.